This T cell receptor (beta chain) derives from a study of immune evolution from preneoplasia to lung adenocarcinoma. Assay: immunoSEQ multiplex PCR; the TCRdb copy retains only in-frame clones and omits some. The data show around 40,000 clones, with roughly 80% seen just once and approximately 4.6% held by the top ten. The germline gives CDR1 MDHEN, CDR2 SYDVKM. CDR3 length equals 13 residues. Unmatched junction bases numbered 15, after V lost 9 bases and J lost 11 bases. Material: FFPE invasive lung adenocarcinoma tissue. The receptor was derived from a person aged 55 to 69 with lung adenocarcinoma. V usage is TRBV28 and J usage is TRBJ1-1, with TRBD1 matching over 7 bases. The CDR3 DNA follows: TGTGCCAGTCTCAGACAGGGCGGTGGTATGGCTTTCTTT. It codes for CASLRQGGGMAFF. Filled out from reference TRBV28 and TRBJ1-1, the complete variable domain reads DVKVTQSSRYLVKRTGEKVFLECVQDMDHENMFWYRQDPGLGLRLIYFSYDVKMKEKGDIPEGYSVSREKKERFSLILESASTNQTSMYLCASLRQGGGMAFFGQGTRLTVV.